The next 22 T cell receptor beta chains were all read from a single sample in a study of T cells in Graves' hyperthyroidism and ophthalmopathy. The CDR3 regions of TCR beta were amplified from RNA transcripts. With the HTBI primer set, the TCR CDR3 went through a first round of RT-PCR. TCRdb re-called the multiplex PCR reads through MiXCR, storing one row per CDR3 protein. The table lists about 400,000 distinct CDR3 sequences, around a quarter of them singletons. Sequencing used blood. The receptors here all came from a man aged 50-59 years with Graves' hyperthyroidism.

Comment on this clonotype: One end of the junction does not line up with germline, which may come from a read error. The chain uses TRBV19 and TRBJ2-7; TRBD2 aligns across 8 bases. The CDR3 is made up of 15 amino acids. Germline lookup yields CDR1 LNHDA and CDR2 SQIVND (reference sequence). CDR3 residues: CASSVAGTSNHEQCF. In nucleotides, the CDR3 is TGTGCCAGTAGCGTCGCGGGGACTAGTAACCACGAGCAGTGCTTC. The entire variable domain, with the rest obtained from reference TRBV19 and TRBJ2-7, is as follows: DGGITQSPKYLFRKEGQNVTLSCEQNLNHDAMYWYRQDPGQGLRLIYYSQIVNDFQKGDIAEGYSVSREKKESFPLTVTSAQKNPTAFYLCASSVAGTSNHEQCFGPGTRLTVT.

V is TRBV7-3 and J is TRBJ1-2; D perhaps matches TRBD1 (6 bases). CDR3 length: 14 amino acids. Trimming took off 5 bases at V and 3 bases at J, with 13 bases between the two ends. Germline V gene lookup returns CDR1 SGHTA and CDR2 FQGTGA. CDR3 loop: CASSGIQGDYGYTF. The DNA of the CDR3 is TGTGCCAGCAGCGGAATACAGGGTGACTATGGCTACACCTTC. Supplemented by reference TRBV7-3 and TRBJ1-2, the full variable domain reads GAGVSQTPSNKVTEKGKYVELRCDPISGHTALYWYRQSLGQGPEFLIYFQGTGAADDSGLPNDRFFAVRPEGSVSTLKIQRTERGDSAVYLCASSGIQGDYGYTFGSGTRLTVV.

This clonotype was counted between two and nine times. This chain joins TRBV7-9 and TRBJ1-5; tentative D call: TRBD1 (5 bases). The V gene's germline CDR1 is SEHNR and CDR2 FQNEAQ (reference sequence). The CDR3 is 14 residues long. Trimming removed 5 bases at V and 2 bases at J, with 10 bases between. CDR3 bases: TGTGCCAGCAGCCATGACAGCGGCAATCAGCCCCAGCATTTT. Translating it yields CASSHDSGNQPQHF.

The chain's CDR3 is CASRNPGGNYNEQFF. In DNA form, the CDR3 reads TGCGCCAGCAGGAACCCAGGGGGCAACTACAATGAGCAGTTCTTC. J is TRBJ2-1 and V is TRBV5-1, with 8 bases aligning to TRBD1. After removal of 5 bases from V and 3 bases from J, the junction contained 7 bases not matched to a gene. Germline CDR1 is SGHRS and CDR2 is YFSETQ. The CDR3 consists of 15 residues.

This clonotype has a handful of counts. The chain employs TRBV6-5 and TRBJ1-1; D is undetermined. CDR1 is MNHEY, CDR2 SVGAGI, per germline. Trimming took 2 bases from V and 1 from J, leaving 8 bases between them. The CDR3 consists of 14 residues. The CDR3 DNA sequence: TGTGCCAGCAGTTACGTTTTCGCGAACACTGAAGCTTTCTTT. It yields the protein CASSYVFANTEAFF.

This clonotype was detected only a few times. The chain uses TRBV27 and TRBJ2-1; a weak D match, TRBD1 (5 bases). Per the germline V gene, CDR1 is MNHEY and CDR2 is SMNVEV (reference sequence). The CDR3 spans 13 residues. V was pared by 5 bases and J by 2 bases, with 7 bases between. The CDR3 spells CASSGAAYNEQFF. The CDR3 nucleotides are TGTGCCAGCAGTGGGGCAGCCTACAATGAGCAGTTCTTC.

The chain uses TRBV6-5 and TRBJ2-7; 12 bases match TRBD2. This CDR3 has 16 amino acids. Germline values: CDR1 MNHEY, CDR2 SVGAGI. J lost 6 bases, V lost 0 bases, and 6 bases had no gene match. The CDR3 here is CASSYSTASGRVEQYF. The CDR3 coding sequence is TGTGCCAGCAGTTACTCGACGGCTAGCGGGAGGGTCGAGCAGTACTTC.

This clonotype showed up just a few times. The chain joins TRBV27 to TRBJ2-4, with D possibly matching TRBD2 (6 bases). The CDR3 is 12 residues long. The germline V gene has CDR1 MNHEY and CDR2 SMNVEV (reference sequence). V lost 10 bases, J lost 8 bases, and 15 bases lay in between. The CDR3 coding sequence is TGTGCCACCCCTCGCGGGGTCGACATTCAGTACTTC. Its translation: CATPRGVDIQYF.

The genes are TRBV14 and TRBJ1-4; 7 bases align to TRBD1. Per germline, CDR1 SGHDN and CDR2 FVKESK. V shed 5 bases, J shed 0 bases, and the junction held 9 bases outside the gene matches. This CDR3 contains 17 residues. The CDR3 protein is CASSKRTGLTTNEKLFF. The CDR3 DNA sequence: TGTGCCAGCAGCAAGAGGACAGGACTAACAACTAATGAAAAACTGTTTTTT.

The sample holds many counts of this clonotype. The CDR3 spells CASSVGSGRWAGELFF. In nucleotides, the CDR3 is TGTGCCAGCAGTGTAGGATCCGGGAGGTGGGCCGGGGAGCTGTTTTTT. This sequence joins TRBV2 and TRBJ2-2, with 7 bases aligning to TRBD2. The CDR3 runs 16 residues. V was clipped by 4 bases and J by 6 bases; unmatched bases: 11. Germline V gives CDR1 SNHLY, CDR2 FYNNEI. The full variable domain, in which reference TRBV2 and TRBJ2-2 provide the parts outside the CDR3, is EPEVTQTPSHQVTQMGQEVILRCVPISNHLYFYWYRQILGQKVEFLVSFYNNEISEKSEIFDDQFSVERPDGSNFTLKIRSTKLEDSAMYFCASSVGSGRWAGELFFGEGSRLTVL.

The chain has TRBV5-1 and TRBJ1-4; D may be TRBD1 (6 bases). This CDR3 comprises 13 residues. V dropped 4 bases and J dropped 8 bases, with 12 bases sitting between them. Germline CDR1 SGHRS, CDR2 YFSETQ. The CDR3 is CASSPTGNEKLFF. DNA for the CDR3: TGCGCCAGCAGCCCAACAGGGAACGAAAAACTGTTTTTT. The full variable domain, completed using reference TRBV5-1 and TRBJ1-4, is KAGVTQTPRYLIKTRGQQVTLSCSPISGHRSVSWYQQTPGQGLQFLFEYFSETQRNKGNFPGRFSGRQFSNSRSEMNVSTLELGDSALYLCASSPTGNEKLFFGSGTQLSVL.

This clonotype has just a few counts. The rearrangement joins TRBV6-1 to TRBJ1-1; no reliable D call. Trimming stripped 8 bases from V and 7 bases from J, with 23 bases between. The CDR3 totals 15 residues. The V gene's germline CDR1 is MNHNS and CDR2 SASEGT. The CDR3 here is CASDYGPYQPSEAFF. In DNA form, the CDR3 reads TGTGCCAGCGATTACGGCCCCTATCAGCCAAGTGAAGCTTTCTTT.

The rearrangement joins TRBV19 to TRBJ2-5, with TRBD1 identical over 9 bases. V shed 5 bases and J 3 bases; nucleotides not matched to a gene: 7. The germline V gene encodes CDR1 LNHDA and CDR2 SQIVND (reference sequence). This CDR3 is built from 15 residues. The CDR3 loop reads CASSGRTGGEETQYF. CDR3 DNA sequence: TGTGCCAGTAGTGGAAGAACAGGGGGCGAAGAGACCCAGTACTTC.

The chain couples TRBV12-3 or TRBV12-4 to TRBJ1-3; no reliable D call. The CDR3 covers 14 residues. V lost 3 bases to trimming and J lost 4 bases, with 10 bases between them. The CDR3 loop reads CASSLAPLGNTIYF. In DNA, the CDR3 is TGTGCCAGCAGTTTGGCACCGCTGGGAAACACCATATATTTT.

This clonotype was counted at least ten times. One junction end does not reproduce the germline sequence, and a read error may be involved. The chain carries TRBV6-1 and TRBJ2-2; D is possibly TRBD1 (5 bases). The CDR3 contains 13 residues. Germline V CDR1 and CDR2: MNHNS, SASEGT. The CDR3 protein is CASSEQGTGELFF. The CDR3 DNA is TGCGCCAGCAGCGAGCAGGGCACCGGGGAGCTGTTTTTT.

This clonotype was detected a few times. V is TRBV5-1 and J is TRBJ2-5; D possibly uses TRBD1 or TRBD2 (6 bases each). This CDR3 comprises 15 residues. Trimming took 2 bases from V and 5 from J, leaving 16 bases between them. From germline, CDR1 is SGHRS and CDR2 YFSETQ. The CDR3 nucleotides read TGCGCCAGCAGCTTACCCCCTCGAGGGGGGGAGACCCAGTACTTC. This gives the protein CASSLPPRGGETQYF.

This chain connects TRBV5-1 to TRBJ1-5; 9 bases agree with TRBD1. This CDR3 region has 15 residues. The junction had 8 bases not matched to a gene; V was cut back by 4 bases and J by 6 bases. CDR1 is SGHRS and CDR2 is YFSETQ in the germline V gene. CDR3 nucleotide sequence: TGCGCCAGCAGCCTTACAGGGGGCTCGGGTCAGCCCCAGCATTTT. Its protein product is CASSLTGGSGQPQHF. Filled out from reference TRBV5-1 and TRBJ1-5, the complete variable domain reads KAGVTQTPRYLIKTRGQQVTLSCSPISGHRSVSWYQQTPGQGLQFLFEYFSETQRNKGNFPGRFSGRQFSNSRSEMNVSTLELGDSALYLCASSLTGGSGQPQHFGDGTRLSIL.

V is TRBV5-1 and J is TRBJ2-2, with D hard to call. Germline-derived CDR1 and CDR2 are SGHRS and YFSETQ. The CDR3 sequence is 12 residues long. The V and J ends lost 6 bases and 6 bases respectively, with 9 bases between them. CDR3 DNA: TGCGCCAGCACTCACGGATCCGGGGAGCTGTTTTTT. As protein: CASTHGSGELFF.

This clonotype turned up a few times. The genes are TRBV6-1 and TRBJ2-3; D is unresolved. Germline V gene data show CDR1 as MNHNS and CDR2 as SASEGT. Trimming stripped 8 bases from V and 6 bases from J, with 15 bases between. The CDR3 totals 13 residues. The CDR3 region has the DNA TGTGCCAGCCGGTCAGTTTTGTTGGATACGCAGTATTTT. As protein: CASRSVLLDTQYF.

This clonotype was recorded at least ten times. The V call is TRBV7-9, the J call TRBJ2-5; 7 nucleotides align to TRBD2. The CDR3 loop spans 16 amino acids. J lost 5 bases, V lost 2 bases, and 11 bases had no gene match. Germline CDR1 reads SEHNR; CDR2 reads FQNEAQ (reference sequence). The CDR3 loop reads CASSLSSGVVEETQYF. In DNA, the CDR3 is TGTGCCAGCAGCTTATCCAGCGGGGTGGTGGAGGAGACCCAGTACTTC.

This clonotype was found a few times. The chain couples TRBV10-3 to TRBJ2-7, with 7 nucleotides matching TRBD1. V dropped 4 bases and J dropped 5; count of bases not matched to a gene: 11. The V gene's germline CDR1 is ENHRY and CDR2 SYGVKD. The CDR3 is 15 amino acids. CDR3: CAISGQGSRGDEQYF. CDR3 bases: TGTGCCATCAGTGGACAGGGCTCTCGAGGCGACGAGCAGTACTTC.

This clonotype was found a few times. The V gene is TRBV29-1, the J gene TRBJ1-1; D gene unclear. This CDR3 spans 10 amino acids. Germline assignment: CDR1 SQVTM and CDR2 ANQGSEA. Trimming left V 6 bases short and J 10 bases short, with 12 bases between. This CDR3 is CSVGSPGAFF. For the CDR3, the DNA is TGCAGCGTAGGATCCCCGGGAGCTTTCTTT.